This record looks at one TCR beta chain sequence and its context. This entry comes from a study of shared clonotypes between healthy human individuals. CD45RO-negative CD8 cells positively selected for CCR7 made up the naive population, which excluded terminally differentiated effector memory CD45RA+ cells. The table came from immunoSEQ multiplex PCR; TCRdb's copy has only in-frame clones and leaves some out. Counted here are about 680,000 clones, roughly 94% occurring once; the ten biggest clones make up more than 20%. The V and J ends lost 0 bases and 4 bases respectively, with 4 bases between them. This CDR3 is 13 amino acids long. Germline loops: CDR1 MNHEY, CDR2 SVGAGI.

The rearrangement uses TRBV6-5 and TRBJ2-1; D is undetermined. Sequenced material: naive CD8+ T cells sorted from blood. The receptor was isolated from a man aged 30 to 39 in good health. The CDR3 coding sequence is TGTGCCAGCAGTTACTCAGATTACAATGAGCAGTTCTTC. Encoded protein: CASSYSDYNEQFF.